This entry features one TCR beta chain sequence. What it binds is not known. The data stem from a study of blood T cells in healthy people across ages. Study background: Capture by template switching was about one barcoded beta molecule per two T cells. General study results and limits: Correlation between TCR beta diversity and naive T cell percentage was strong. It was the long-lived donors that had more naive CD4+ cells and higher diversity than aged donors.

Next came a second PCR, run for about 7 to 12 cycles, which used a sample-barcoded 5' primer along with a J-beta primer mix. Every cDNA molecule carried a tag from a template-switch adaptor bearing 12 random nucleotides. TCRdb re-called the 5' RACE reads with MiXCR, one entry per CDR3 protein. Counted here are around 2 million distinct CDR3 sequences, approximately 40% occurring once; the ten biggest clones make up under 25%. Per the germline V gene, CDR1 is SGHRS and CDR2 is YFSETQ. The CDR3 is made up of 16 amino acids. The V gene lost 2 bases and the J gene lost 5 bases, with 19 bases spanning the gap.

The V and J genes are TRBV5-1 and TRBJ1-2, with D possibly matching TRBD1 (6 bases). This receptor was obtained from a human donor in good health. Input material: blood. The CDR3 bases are TGCGCCAGCAGCTTAGGCGTAGCAGGGGAACAGTATGGCTACACCTTC. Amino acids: CASSLGVAGEQYGYTF.